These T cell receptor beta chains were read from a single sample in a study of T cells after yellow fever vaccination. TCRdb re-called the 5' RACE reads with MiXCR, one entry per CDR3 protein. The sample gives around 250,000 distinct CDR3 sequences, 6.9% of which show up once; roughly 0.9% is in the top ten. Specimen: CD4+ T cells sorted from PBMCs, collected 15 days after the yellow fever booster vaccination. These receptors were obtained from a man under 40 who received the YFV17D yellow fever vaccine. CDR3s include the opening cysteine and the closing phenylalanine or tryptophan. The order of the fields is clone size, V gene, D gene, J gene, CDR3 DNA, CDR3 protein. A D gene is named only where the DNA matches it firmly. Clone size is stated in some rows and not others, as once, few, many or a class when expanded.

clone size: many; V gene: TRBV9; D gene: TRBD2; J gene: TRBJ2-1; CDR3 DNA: TGTGCCAGCAGCGCAAGCGGGAGAGACTACAATGAGCAGTTCTTC; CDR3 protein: CASSASGRDYNEQFF
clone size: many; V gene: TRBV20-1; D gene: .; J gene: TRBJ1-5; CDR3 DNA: TGCAGTGCTAGTCCCACAGAATATAGCAATCAGCCCCAGCATTTT; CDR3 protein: CSASPTEYSNQPQHF
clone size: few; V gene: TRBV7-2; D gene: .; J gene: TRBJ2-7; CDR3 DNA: TGTGCCAGCAGCTTAGGGGCAGGGCCTGAGGGGGAGCAGTACTTC; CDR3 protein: CASSLGAGPEGEQYF
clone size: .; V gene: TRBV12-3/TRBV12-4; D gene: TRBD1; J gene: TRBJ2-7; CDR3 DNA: TGTGCCAGCATCAAGGGACAGGGCACCTACGAGCAGTACTTC; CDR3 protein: CASIKGQGTYEQYF
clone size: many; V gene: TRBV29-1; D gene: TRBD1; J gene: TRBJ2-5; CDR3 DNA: TGCAGCGTCTCGACAGGGGCAGAGACCCAGTACTTC; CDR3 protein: CSVSTGAETQYF
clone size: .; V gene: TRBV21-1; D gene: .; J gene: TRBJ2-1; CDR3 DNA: TGTGCCAGCAGCAAAGAGGTAGCTGGGTTCAGGTTCTTC; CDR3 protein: CASSKEVAGFRFF
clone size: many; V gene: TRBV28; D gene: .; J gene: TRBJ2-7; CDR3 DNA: TGTGCCAGCAGTTTATCCTCGACGGGGCTTGTGCAGTACTTC; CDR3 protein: CASSLSSTGLVQYF
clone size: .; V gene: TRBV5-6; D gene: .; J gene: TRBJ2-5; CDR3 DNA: TGTGCCAGCAGCTCTCGAGGGCGAGAGACCCAGTACTTC; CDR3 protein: CASSSRGRETQYF
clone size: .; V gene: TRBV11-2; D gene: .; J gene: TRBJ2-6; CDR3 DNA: TGTGCCAGCAGCTTAGTCTGGGCCAACGTCCTGACTTTC; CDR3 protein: CASSLVWANVLTF
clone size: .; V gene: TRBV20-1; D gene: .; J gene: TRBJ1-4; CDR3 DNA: TGCAGTGCTAGTTCTGTTACTCCCGAAAAACTGTTTTTT; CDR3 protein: CSASSVTPEKLFF
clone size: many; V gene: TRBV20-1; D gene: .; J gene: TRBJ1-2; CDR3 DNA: TGCAGTGCTAGAGACAGAGGATATGGCTACACCTTC; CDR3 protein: CSARDRGYGYTF
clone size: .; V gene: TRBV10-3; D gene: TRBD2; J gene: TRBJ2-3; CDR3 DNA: TGTGCCATACGTACAGGACTAGCGGAGTTCACAGATACGCAGTATTTT; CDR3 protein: CAIRTGLAEFTDTQYF
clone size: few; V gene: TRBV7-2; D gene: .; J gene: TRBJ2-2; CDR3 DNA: TGTGCCAGCAGCCACTTCAAAAGGACGGCGAACACCGGGGAGCTGTTTTTT; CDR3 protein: CASSHFKRTANTGELFF
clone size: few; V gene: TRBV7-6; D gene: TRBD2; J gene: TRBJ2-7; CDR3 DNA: TGTGCCAGCAGCTTTAGCGGGAGGGCCCCCTACGAGCAGTACTTC; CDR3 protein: CASSFSGRAPYEQYF
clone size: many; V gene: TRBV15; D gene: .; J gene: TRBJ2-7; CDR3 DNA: TGTGCCACCAGCAGGGACGGACTCCCCTACGAGCAGTACTTC; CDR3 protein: CATSRDGLPYEQYF